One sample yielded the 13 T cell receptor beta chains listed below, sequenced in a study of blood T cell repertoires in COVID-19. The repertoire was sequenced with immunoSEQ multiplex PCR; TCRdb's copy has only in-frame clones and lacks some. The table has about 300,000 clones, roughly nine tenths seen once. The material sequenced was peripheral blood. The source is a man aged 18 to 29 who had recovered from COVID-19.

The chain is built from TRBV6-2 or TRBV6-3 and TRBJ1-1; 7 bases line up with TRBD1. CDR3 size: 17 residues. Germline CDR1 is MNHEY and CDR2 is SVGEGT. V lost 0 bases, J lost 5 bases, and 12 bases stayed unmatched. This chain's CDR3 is CASSYSRTGQLSTEAFF. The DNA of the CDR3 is TGTGCCAGCAGTTACTCGAGGACAGGTCAGTTGAGTACTGAAGCTTTCTTT.

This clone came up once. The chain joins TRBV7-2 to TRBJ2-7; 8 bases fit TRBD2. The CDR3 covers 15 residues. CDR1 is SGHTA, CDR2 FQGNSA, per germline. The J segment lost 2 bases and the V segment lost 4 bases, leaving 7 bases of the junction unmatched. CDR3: CASSSLREGPYEQYF. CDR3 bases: TGTGCCAGCAGCTCGCTCCGGGAGGGCCCCTACGAGCAGTACTTC.

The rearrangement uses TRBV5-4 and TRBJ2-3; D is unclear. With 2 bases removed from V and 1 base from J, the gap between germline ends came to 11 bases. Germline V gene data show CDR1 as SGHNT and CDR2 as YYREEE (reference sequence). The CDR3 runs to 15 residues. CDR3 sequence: CASSLSAPGTDTQYF. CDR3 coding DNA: TGTGCCAGCAGCTTATCAGCGCCCGGCACAGATACGCAGTATTTT.

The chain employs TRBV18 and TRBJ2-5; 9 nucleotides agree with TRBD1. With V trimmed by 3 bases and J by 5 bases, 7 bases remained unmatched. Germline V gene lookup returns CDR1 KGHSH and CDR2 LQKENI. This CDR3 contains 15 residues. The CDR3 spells CASSPSIGQGETQYF. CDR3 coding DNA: TGTGCCAGCTCACCTTCGATCGGACAGGGGGAGACCCAGTACTTC.

CDR3: CASSQRGPGVSGNTIYF. CDR3 coding DNA: TGCGCCAGCAGCCAAAGGGGGCCAGGGGTCTCTGGAAACACCATATATTTT. This chain links TRBV4-1 with TRBJ1-3, with 7 bases lining up with TRBD1. The CDR3 sequence is 17 residues long. Losses at the gene ends were 2 bases for V and 0 bases for J; bases not matched to a gene: 7. Germline CDR1 and CDR2: MGHRA and YSYEKL.

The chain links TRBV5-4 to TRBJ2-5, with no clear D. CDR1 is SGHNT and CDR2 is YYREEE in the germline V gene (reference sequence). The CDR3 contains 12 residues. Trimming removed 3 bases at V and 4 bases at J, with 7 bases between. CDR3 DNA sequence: TGTGCCAGCAGCTCCCCGAGAGAGACCCAGTACTTC. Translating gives CASSSPRETQYF.

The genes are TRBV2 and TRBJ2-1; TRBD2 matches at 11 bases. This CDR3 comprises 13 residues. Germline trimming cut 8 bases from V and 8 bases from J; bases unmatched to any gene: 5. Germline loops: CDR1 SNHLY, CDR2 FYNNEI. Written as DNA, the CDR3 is TGTGCCAGCGGAATAGCGGGAGGGTATGAGCAGTTCTTC. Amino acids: CASGIAGGYEQFF.

CDR3 protein: CASSASGRQRYGYTF. In DNA form, the CDR3 reads TGTGCCAGCAGCGCGTCGGGGAGGCAACGCTATGGCTACACCTTC. J is TRBJ1-2 and V is TRBV9; D ambiguous. From germline, CDR1 is SGDLS and CDR2 YYNGEE. Deletions cut 3 bases from V and 4 bases from J, with 16 bases between. This CDR3 is built from 15 residues.

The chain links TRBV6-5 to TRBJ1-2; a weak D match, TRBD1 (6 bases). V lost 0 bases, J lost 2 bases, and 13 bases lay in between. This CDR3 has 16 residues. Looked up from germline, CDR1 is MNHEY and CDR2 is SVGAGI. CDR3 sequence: CASSYSKSGGNYGYTF. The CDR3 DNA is TGTGCCAGCAGTTACTCGAAATCTGGGGGCAACTATGGCTACACCTTC.

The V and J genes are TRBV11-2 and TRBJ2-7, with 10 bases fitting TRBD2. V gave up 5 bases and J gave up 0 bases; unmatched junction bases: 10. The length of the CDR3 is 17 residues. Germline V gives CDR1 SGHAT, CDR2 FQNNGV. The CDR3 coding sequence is TGTGCCAGCAGCCCCCGGGGACTAGCGAAAAACTCCTACGAGCAGTACTTC. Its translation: CASSPRGLAKNSYEQYF.

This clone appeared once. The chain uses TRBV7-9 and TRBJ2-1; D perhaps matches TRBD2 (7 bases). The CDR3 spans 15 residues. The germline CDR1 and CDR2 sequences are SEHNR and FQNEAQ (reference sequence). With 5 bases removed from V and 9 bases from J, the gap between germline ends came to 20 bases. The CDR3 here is CASSPLGGGVGEQFF. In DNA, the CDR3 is TGTGCCAGCAGCCCTCTGGGGGGGGGCGTTGGTGAGCAGTTCTTC.

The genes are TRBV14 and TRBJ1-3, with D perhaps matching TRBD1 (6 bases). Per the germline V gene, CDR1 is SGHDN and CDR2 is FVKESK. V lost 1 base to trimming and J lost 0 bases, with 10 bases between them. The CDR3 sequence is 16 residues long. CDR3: CASSQAGDLSGNTIYF. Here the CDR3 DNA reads TGTGCCAGCAGCCAAGCAGGGGATCTCTCTGGAAACACCATATATTTT.

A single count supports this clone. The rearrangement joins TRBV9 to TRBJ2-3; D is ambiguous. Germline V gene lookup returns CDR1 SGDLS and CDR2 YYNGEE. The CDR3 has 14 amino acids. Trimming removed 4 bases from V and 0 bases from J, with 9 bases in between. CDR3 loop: CASSPTKSTDTQYF. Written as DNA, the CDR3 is TGTGCCAGCAGCCCCACAAAGAGCACAGATACGCAGTATTTT.